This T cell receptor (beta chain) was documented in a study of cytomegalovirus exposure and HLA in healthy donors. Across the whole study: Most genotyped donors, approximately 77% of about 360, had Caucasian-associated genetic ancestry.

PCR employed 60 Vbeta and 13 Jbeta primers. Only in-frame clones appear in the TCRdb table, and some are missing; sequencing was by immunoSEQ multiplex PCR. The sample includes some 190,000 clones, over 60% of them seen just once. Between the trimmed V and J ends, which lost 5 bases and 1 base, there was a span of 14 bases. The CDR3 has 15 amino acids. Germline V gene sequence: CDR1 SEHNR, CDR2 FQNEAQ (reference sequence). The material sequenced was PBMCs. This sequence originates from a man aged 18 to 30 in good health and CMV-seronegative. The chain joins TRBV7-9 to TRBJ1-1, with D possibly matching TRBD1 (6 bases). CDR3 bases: TGTGCCAGCAGCGGGGGGGCAGCCAGGAACACTGAAGCTTTCTTT. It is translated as CASSGGAARNTEAFF.